The following is a TCR beta chain sequence with its context. One end of the junction does not line up with germline, which may come from a read error. These data belong to a study of cytomegalovirus exposure and HLA in healthy donors. Germline V gene data show CDR1 as MNHNS and CDR2 as SASEGT. This CDR3 comprises 13 residues. In the PCR, 60 Vbeta and 13 Jbeta primers were used. Profiling relied on immunoSEQ multiplex PCR, and the TCRdb table lists in-frame clones only, not all of them. Among about 120,000 clones, 15% to 19% were seen once, and the ten largest hold 1.5% to 2%. Sample: PBMCs. The chain uses TRBV6-1 and TRBJ2-5; D is ambiguous. The receptor comes from a woman under 30 in good health and CMV-seronegative. CDR3 sequence: CASSERKREAQYF. CDR3 in DNA: TGTGCCAGCAGTGAGAGGAAAAGAGAGGCCCAGTACTTC.